The 5 T cell receptor beta chains listed next were all sequenced from one sample in a study of T-cell memory formation after mild COVID-19. TCRdb called the 5' RACE reads again in MiXCR, with one record for every CDR3 protein. The data contain roughly 89,000 distinct CDR3 sequences, around 15% of them singletons. Sequencing input: PBMCs or a T cell subset sorted from them (not recorded which). The receptors shown here come from a man between 18 and 35 years old who had mild COVID-19 (a few samples of this study predate the infection). Cell type and time point are not known.

The chain couples TRBV6-1 to TRBJ1-5; 10 positions agree with TRBD1. The CDR3 totals 16 residues. The V gene end was trimmed by 7 bases and the J gene end by 7 bases; junction bases not matched to a gene: 13. The germline V gene encodes CDR1 MNHNS and CDR2 SASEGT. The CDR3 loop is CASIGPGQGSWQPQHF. DNA of the CDR3: TGTGCCAGCATTGGGCCGGGACAGGGGTCGTGGCAGCCCCAGCATTTT.

This clonotype was detected only a few times. This chain links TRBV4-1 with TRBJ2-7; TRBD2 might be the D (5 bases). V lost 5 bases and J lost 7, with 18 bases in between. The CDR3 loop spans 14 amino acids. The germline gives CDR1 MGHRA, CDR2 YSYEKL. CDR3 in DNA: TGCGCCAGCAGCGAACGGCCGGGTGGAGGTGAGCAGTACTTC. Translating gives CASSERPGGGEQYF.

This chain joins TRBV30 and TRBJ1-3; D is undetermined. The CDR3 contains 12 residues. V gave up 1 base and J gave up 4 bases, with 5 bases separating them. The V gene's germline CDR1 is GTSNPN and CDR2 SVGIG (reference sequence). CDR3 sequence (DNA): TGTGCCTGGAGTGAAACGGGAAACACCATATATTTT. As protein: CAWSETGNTIYF.

The genes are TRBV6-5 and TRBJ2-2; a possible D gene is TRBD1 (6 bases). The CDR3 consists of 13 residues. Germline V gene lookup returns CDR1 MNHEY and CDR2 SVGAGI. Trimming took off 7 bases at V and 4 bases at J, with 10 bases between the two ends. CDR3 coding DNA: TGTGCCAGCAATCCGACAGGCACCGGGGAGCTGTTTTTT. Its protein is CASNPTGTGELFF.

This clonotype was seen only a few times. The chain combines TRBV29-1 with TRBJ1-1, with D maybe TRBD1 (5 bases). Germline V gives CDR1 SQVTM, CDR2 ANQGSEA. V lost 7 bases, J lost 1 base, and 10 bases lay in between. CDR3 length: 12 residues. The CDR3 nucleotides are TGCAGCGCCCAGACAGCGAACACTGAAGCTTTCTTT. Amino acid sequence: CSAQTANTEAFF.